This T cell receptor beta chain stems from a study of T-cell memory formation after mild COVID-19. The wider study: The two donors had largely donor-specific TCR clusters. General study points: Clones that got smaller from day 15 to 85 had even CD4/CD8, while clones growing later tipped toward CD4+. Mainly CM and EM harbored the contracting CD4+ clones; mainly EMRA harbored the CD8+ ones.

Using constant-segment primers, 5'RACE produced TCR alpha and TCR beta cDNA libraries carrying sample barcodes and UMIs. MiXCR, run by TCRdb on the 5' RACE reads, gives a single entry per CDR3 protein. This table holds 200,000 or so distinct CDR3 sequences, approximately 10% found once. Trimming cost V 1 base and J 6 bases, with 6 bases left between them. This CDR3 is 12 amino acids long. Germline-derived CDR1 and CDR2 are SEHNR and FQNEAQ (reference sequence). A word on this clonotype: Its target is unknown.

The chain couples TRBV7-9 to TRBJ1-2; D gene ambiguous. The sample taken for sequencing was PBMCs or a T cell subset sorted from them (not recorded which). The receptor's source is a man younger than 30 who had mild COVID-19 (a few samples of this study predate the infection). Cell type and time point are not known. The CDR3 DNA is TGTGCCAGCAGCTTAGTCAGAAATGGCTACACCTTC. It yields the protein CASSLVRNGYTF.